This passage covers 19 T cell receptor beta chains from one sample sequenced in a study of T cell responses to AZD1222 COVID-19 vaccine. Some clones are missing from TCRdb's copy, which holds only in-frame ones; the method was immunoSEQ multiplex PCR. The sample yields about 83,000 clones, about 93% seen once. The specimen was peripheral blood, collected on day 0 of MenACWY control vaccination. The receptors here all came from an adult in good health.

The chain links TRBV12-5 to TRBJ2-7; D may be TRBD2 (5 bases). The CDR3 runs to 16 residues. Trimming shortened V by 6 bases and J by 0 bases, and 18 bases separated the two germline ends. Germline V gives CDR1 LGHNT, CDR2 FRNRAP. The CDR3 loop is CASGHVFTGFSYEQYF. The CDR3 nucleotides read TGTGCTAGTGGCCACGTGTTTACGGGGTTCTCCTACGAGCAGTACTTC.

The rearrangement uses TRBV19 and TRBJ2-1; D is unclear. From germline, CDR1 is LNHDA and CDR2 SQIVND (reference sequence). Trimming left V 7 bases short and J 0 bases short, with 10 bases between. The CDR3 spans 14 residues. The CDR3 loop is CASTWEHSYNEQFF. DNA for the CDR3: TGTGCCAGTACATGGGAACACTCCTACAATGAGCAGTTCTTC.

This clone was seen more than once but under ten times. The V gene is TRBV7-9, the J gene TRBJ1-1; D uncertain. Looked up from germline, CDR1 is SEHNR and CDR2 is FQNEAQ (reference sequence). This CDR3 contains 15 residues. The V and J ends lost 5 bases and 1 base respectively, with 14 bases between them. CDR3 sequence reads: CASSPRRYTNTEAFF. DNA for the CDR3: TGTGCCAGCAGCCCCCGCCGGTATACGAACACTGAAGCTTTCTTT. The full variable domain, completed using reference TRBV7-9 and TRBJ1-1, is DTGVSQNPRHKITKRGQNVTFRCDPISEHNRLYWYRQTLGQGPEFLTYFQNEAQLEKSRLLSDRFSAERPKGSFSTLEIQRTEQGDSAMYLCASSPRRYTNTEAFFGQGTRLTVV.

The rearrangement joins TRBV28 to TRBJ2-1, with D possibly being TRBD2 (6 bases). V lost 6 bases, J lost 8 bases, and 26 bases lay in between. Germline CDR1 is MDHEN and CDR2 is SYDVKM. The CDR3 is 17 residues long. This CDR3 reads CASSLTPWRGQKDEQFF. DNA for the CDR3: TGTGCCAGCAGCCTTACCCCTTGGCGGGGCCAAAAAGATGAGCAGTTCTTC.

The table lists this clone with a few counts. The V call is TRBV14, the J call TRBJ1-1; no clear D gene. Germline values: CDR1 SGHDN, CDR2 FVKESK. The CDR3 has 13 residues. V lost 0 bases, J lost 6 bases, and 8 bases lay in between. This CDR3 reads CASSQDLVAEAFF. The CDR3 DNA reads TGTGCCAGCAGCCAAGATCTGGTGGCTGAAGCTTTCTTT.

Written as DNA, the CDR3 is TGTGCCAGCAGCCTCTCAGGGGTAACTAATGAAAAACTGTTTTTT. Protein: CASSLSGVTNEKLFF. V gene TRBV7-9 combines with J gene TRBJ1-4; maybe TRBD1 (6 bases). This CDR3 has 15 amino acids. From germline, CDR1 is SEHNR and CDR2 FQNEAQ (reference sequence). With 5 bases removed from V and 1 base from J, the gap between germline ends came to 11 bases.

The V call is TRBV28, the J call TRBJ1-3, with D possibly matching TRBD1 (6 bases). Germline V lookup: CDR1 MDHEN, CDR2 SYDVKM. The CDR3 runs to 14 residues. V was shortened by 4 bases and J by 0 bases, with 7 bases between the two germline ends. The CDR3 bases are TGTGCCAGCAGTTCAGGGGCCTCTGGAAACACCATATATTTT. Its translation is CASSSGASGNTIYF.

The rearrangement joins TRBV13 to TRBJ1-2; 8 bases fit TRBD1. In germline, CDR1 is PRHDT, CDR2 FYEKMQ (reference sequence). The CDR3 has 14 amino acids. The junction had 7 bases not matched to a gene; V was cut back by 5 bases and J by 5 bases. CDR3 DNA sequence: TGTGCCAGCAGCCCAGGGCAGGGGGCTTATGGCTACACCTTC. Translated: CASSPGQGAYGYTF.

The chain has TRBV7-2 and TRBJ1-5, with no clear D. V lost 0 bases, J lost 6 bases, and 9 bases lay in between. The CDR3 length is 14 residues. The germline CDR1 and CDR2 sequences are SGHTA and FQGNSA. In nucleotides, the CDR3 is TGTGCCAGCAGCTTAGCCCTGAACAGTCAGCCCCAGCATTTT. Translation: CASSLALNSQPQHF.

This chain uses TRBV19 with TRBJ2-7; possibly TRBD2 for D (6 bases). V was cut by 3 bases and J by 7 bases, with 16 bases left in between. The germline CDR1 and CDR2 sequences are LNHDA and SQIVND (reference sequence). The CDR3 totals 14 residues. The CDR3 is CASSIGGGPPEQYF. The CDR3 DNA reads TGTGCCAGTAGTATTGGCGGAGGGCCCCCTGAGCAGTACTTC.

J is TRBJ1-6 and V is TRBV5-1, with D possibly matching TRBD1 (5 bases). The germline CDR1 and CDR2 sequences are SGHRS and YFSETQ. Deletions cut 0 bases from V and 7 bases from J, with 11 bases between. The CDR3 sequence is 15 residues long. The CDR3 region is CASSLEDSPNSPLHF. The CDR3 DNA sequence: TGCGCCAGCAGCTTGGAAGACAGCCCCAATTCACCCCTCCACTTT.

The V call is TRBV5-4, the J call TRBJ2-3; D uncertain. The CDR3 consists of 11 residues. V lost 2 bases and J 6 bases, leaving 4 bases between the germline ends. Germline-derived CDR1 and CDR2 are SGHNT and YYREEE (reference sequence). CDR3: CASSFGDTQYF. In DNA form, the CDR3 reads TGTGCCAGCAGCTTCGGGGATACGCAGTATTTT.

The rearrangement joins TRBV4-3 to TRBJ2-1; 7 bases are shared with TRBD2. This CDR3 contains 15 residues. The V gene's germline CDR1 is LGHNA and CDR2 YSLEER. The J segment lost 7 bases and the V segment lost 3 bases, leaving 9 bases of the junction unmatched. DNA of the CDR3: TGCGCCAGCAGCCAGGATAGCGGGCTGGGGAATGAGCAGTTCTTC. Its translation is CASSQDSGLGNEQFF.

This clone has just one count. The genes are TRBV5-1 and TRBJ2-2, with no clear D. Per the germline V gene, CDR1 is SGHRS and CDR2 is YFSETQ. The V and J ends lost 5 bases and 6 bases respectively, with 8 bases between them. The CDR3 is made up of 12 amino acids. CDR3 residues: CASRGTSGELFF. In nucleotides, the CDR3 is TGCGCCAGCAGAGGAACGTCCGGGGAGCTGTTTTTT. The whole variable domain, remainder taken from reference TRBV5-1 and TRBJ2-2, is KAGVTQTPRYLIKTRGQQVTLSCSPISGHRSVSWYQQTPGQGLQFLFEYFSETQRNKGNFPGRFSGRQFSNSRSEMNVSTLELGDSALYLCASRGTSGELFFGEGSRLTVL.

V and J are TRBV7-2 and TRBJ2-1, with 12 bases lining up with TRBD2. CDR3 length: 15 residues. J lost 5 bases, V lost 6 bases, and 5 bases had no gene match. Per the germline V gene, CDR1 is SGHTA and CDR2 is FQGNSA. This CDR3 reads CASSQGLAGNNEQFF. The CDR3 nucleotides read TGTGCCAGCAGTCAAGGACTAGCGGGAAACAATGAGCAGTTCTTC.

V gene TRBV6-6 combines with J gene TRBJ2-3; TRBD2 matches at 12 bases. Unmatched junction bases numbered 15, after V lost 5 bases and J lost 0 bases. The CDR3 runs to 20 residues. Germline V gives CDR1 MNHNY, CDR2 SVGAGI (reference sequence). CDR3 nucleotides: TGTGCCAGCAGTCTTTTTGGACTAGCGGGAAACCCCGCTAGCACAGATACGCAGTATTTT. Translating it yields CASSLFGLAGNPASTDTQYF.

The rearrangement uses TRBV7-8 and TRBJ2-7; the D is unclear. This CDR3 is 13 amino acids long. Germline CDR1 is SGHVS and CDR2 is FQNEAQ. The V gene lost 1 base and the J gene lost 6 bases, with 10 bases spanning the gap. CDR3 amino acids: CASSLDRVSEQYF. The CDR3 coding sequence is TGTGCCAGCAGCTTAGATAGAGTTTCCGAGCAGTACTTC. Full variable domain (remainder filled in from reference TRBV7-8 and TRBJ2-7): GAGVSQSPRYKVAKRGQDVALRCDPISGHVSLFWYQQALGQGPEFLTYFQNEAQLDKSGLPSDRFFAERPEGSVSTLKIQRTQQEDSAVYLCASSLDRVSEQYFGPGTRLTVT.

The chain links TRBV3-1 (or the pseudogene TRBV3-2) to TRBJ1-1; 7 nucleotides align to TRBD1. Germline CDR1 and CDR2: LGHDT and YNNKEL (reference sequence). This CDR3 has 13 amino acids. Trimming removed 4 bases from V and 10 bases from J; junction bases left unmatched: 9. The DNA of the CDR3 is TGTGCCAGCAGCCGAGAAGGGGGCATCGGAGCTTTCTTT. It encodes CASSREGGIGAFF.

CDR3 in amino acids: CASSSAGSNQPQHF. Here the CDR3 DNA reads TGTGCCAGCAGTTCCGCGGGCAGCAATCAGCCCCAGCATTTT. The V gene is TRBV27, the J gene TRBJ1-5; D call uncertain. The CDR3 is made up of 14 amino acids. CDR1 and CDR2 from the germline V gene are MNHEY and SMNVEV (reference sequence). V lost 4 bases and J lost 1, with 8 bases in between.